This TCR beta chain was captured in a study of T cell repertoires in cytomegalovirus infection. Study overall: Signatures in public TCR beta sequences pointed to both CMV infection and matching HLA type.

Findings and limits, study-wide: The cumulative frequency of public TCR beta families identified carriers of CMV plus the relevant HLA. Ex vivo, HLA-C-restricted CMV-specific TCR beta clonotypes prevailed over the rest of the response.

V gave up 2 bases and J gave up 1 base; unmatched junction bases: 10. Germline assignment: CDR1 DFQATT and CDR2 SNEGSKA (reference sequence). The CDR3 loop spans 16 amino acids. From the reads, TCRdb called clonotypes with MiXCR, one entry per CDR3 protein. The data contain fewer than 80,000 distinct CDR3 sequences, more than 3.5% of them singletons. The table lists this clonotype with many counts. What it binds is not known. The receptor was isolated from a human donor in good health (CMV status not recorded). Some clones in this sample may be carry-over from other donors' samples. The chain uses TRBV20-1 and TRBJ1-1, with 7 bases identical to TRBD1. Sequencing used PBMCs. For the CDR3, the DNA is TGCAGTGCTAGATCCCGACAGGGCAATAGGAACACTGAAGCTTTCTTT. It encodes CSARSRQGNRNTEAFF.